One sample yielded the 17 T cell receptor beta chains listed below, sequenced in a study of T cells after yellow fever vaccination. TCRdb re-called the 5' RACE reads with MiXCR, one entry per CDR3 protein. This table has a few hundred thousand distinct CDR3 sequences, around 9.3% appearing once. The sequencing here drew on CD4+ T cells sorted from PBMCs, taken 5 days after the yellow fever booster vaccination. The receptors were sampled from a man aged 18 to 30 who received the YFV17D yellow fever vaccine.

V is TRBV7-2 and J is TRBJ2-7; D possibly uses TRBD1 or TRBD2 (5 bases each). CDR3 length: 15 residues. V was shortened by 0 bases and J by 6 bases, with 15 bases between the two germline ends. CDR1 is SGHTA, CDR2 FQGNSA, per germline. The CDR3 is CASSLALMGVAEQYF. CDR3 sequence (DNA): TGTGCCAGCAGCTTAGCCCTAATGGGGGTTGCCGAGCAGTACTTC.

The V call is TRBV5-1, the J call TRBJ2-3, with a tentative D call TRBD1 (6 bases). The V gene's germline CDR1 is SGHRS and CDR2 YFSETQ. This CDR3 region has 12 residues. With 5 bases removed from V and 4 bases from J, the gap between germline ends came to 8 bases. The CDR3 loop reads CASRQGSDTQYF. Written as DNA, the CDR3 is TGCGCCAGCAGACAGGGCTCAGATACGCAGTATTTT.

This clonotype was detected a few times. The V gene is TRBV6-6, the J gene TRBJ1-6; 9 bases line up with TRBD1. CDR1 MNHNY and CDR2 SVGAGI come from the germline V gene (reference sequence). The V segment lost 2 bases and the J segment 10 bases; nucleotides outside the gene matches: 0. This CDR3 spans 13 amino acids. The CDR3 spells CASSYGTGSPLHF. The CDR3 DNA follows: TGTGCCAGCAGTTACGGGACAGGGTCACCCCTCCACTTT.

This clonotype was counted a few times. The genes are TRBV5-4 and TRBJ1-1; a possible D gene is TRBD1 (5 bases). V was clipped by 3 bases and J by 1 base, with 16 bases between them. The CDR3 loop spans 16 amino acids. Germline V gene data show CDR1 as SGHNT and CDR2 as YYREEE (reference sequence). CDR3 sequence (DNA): TGTGCCAGCAGCTGGCCCGGGGGGGGGACGAACACTGAAGCTTTCTTT. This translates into CASSWPGGGTNTEAFF.

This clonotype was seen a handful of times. The CDR3 DNA follows: TGTGCCATCAGTGAGGGCCGGGACCGGACCTACGAGCAGTACTTC. Translated, it gives CAISEGRDRTYEQYF. The rearrangement uses TRBV10-3 and TRBJ2-7; D tentatively reads TRBD1 or TRBD2 (5 bases each). V dropped 2 bases and J dropped 2 bases, with 13 bases sitting between them. Germline values: CDR1 ENHRY, CDR2 SYGVKD. This CDR3 is built from 15 residues.

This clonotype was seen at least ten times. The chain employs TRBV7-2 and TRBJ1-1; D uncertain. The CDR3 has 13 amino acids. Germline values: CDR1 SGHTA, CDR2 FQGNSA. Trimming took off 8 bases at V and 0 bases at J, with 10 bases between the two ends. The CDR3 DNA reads TGTGCCAGCGGCAATTACATGAACACTGAAGCTTTCTTT. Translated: CASGNYMNTEAFF.

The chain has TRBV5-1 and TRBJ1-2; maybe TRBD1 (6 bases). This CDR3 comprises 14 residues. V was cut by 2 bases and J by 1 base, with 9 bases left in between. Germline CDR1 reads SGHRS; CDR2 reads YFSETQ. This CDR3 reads CASSLQGINYGYTF. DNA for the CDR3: TGCGCCAGCAGCTTACAGGGCATTAACTATGGCTACACCTTC. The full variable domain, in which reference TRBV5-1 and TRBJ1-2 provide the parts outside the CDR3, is KAGVTQTPRYLIKTRGQQVTLSCSPISGHRSVSWYQQTPGQGLQFLFEYFSETQRNKGNFPGRFSGRQFSNSRSEMNVSTLELGDSALYLCASSLQGINYGYTFGSGTRLTVV.

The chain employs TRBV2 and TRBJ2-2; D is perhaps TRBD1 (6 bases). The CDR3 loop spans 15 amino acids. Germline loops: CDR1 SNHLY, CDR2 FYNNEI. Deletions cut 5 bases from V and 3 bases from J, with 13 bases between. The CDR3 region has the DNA TGTGCCAGCAGTCTGGACAGTAGGGACACCGGGGAGCTGTTTTTT. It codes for CASSLDSRDTGELFF.

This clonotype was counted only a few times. The CDR3 nucleotides are TGCAGCGTTGTGGGCAGGGTAAATAAGAACACTGAAGCTTTCTTT. It yields the protein CSVVGRVNKNTEAFF. The chain uses TRBV29-1 and TRBJ1-1, with D possibly being TRBD1 (5 bases). CDR1 and CDR2 from the germline V gene are SQVTM and ANQGSEA. The length of the CDR3 is 15 residues. V lost 4 bases to trimming and J lost 1 base, with 16 bases between them.

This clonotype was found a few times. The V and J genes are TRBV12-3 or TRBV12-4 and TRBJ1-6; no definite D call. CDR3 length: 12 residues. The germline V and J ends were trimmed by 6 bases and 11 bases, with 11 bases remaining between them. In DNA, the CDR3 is TGTGCCAGCAGGGTTAACCAAGCACCCCTCCACTTT. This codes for CASRVNQAPLHF.

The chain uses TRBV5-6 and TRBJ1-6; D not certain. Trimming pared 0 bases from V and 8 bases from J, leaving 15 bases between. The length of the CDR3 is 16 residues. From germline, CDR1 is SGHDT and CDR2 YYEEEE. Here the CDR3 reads CASSLDGPGGDSPLHF. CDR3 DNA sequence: TGTGCCAGCAGCTTGGATGGACCGGGAGGAGATTCACCCCTCCACTTT. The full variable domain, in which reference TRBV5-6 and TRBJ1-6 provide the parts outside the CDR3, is DAGVTQSPTHLIKTRGQQVTLRCSPKSGHDTVSWYQQALGQGPQFIFQYYEEEERQRGNFPDRFSGHQFPNYSSELNVNALLLGDSALYLCASSLDGPGGDSPLHFGNGTRLTVT.

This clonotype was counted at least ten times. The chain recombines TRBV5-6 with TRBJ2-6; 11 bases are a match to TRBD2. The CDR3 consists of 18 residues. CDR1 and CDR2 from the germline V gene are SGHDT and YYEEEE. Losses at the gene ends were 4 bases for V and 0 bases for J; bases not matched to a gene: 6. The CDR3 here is CASSPLAGALSGANVLTF. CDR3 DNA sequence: TGTGCCAGCAGCCCACTAGCGGGGGCGCTCTCTGGGGCCAACGTCCTGACTTTC.

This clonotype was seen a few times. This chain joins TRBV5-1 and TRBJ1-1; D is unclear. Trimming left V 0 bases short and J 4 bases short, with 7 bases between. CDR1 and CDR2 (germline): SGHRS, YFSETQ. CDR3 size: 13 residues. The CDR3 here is CASSLVDTTEAFF. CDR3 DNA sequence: TGCGCCAGCAGCTTGGTCGACACCACTGAAGCTTTCTTT.

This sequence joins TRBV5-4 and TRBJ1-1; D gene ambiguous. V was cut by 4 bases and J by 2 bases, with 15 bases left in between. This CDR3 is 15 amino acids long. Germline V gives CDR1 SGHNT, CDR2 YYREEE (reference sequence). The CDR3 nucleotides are TGTGCCAGCAGCCCCACGGGGAAGGGTAACACTGAAGCTTTCTTT. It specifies CASSPTGKGNTEAFF.

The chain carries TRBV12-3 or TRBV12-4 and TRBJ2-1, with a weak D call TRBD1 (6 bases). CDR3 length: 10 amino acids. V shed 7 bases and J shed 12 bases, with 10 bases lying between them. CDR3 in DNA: TGTGCCAGCATGGGGGCCCGGCAGTTCTTC. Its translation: CASMGARQFF.

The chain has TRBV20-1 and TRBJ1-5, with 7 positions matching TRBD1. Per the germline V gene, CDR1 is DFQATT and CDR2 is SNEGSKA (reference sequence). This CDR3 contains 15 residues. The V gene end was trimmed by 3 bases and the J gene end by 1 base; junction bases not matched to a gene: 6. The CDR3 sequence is CSASRQGFSNQPQHF. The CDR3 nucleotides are TGCAGTGCTAGTAGACAGGGTTTCAGCAATCAGCCCCAGCATTTT.

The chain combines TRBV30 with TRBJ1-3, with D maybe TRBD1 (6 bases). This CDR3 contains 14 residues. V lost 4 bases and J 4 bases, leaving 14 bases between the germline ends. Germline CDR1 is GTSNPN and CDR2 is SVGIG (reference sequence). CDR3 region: CAWMGAGSGNTIYF. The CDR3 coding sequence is TGTGCCTGGATGGGGGCAGGATCGGGAAACACCATATATTTT.